This T cell receptor (beta chain) was sequenced for a study of blood T cell repertoires in COVID-19 (dated by TCRdb to about 2020). Context from the whole study: Samples covering the acute and convalescent phases of COVID-19 were provided by collaborators in the United States, Italy and Spain. The prospective study material was composed of cDNA or gDNA derived from T cells, B-cell-depleted T cells, or PBMCs. Deeply sampled blood TCRbeta repertoires from subjects exposed to, actively infected with, or recovered from COVID-19 were included in the dataset. A freely available public database, intended as a resource for researchers studying the immune response to SARS-CoV-2, is where the repertoires were released. Samples came from the ongoing ImmuneRACE study (first 160 participants) plus 1,254 subjects from 6 global collaborators. The sample metadata nearly always contained a de-identified subject ID, COVID-19 status, age in years and sex. Where available, HLA class I and class II types were taken from metadata supplied by the sample provider and were not determined by assay-based typing. The paper as a whole reports these results and caveats: The amount of clinical and demographic metadata varied by source and participant and was provided uncurated.

V is pared back by 2 bases and J by 6 bases, with 17 bases lying between the germline termini. Based on the germline V gene, the CDR1 and CDR2 sequences are SGHRS and YFSETQ. The CDR3, from cysteine to phenylalanine, totals 16 residues. Kept here is only the CDR3 DNA, which spans 48 bases and is read in frame from base 1. Samples from volunteer blood donors who had recovered from COVID-19 were contributed by a second Seattle source. Whole blood was collected in K2EDTA tubes by collaborating institutions according to the institutions' own protocols. For TCRbeta analysis, collaborators shipped samples in one of three forms: frozen whole blood, isolated PBMCs, or DNA extracted from either of those sample types. The immunoSEQ Assay, a bias-controlled multiplex PCR, was used to amplify TCRbeta CDR3 regions from genomic DNA. Regarding the original processing steps: The number of nucleated cells in each sample was estimated from the amplification of reference gene primers within the assay. Sequence reads were collapsed and filtered to measure the absolute abundance of every unique TCRbeta CDR3 rearrangement. For each sample, productive Simpson clonality was calculated as the square root of Simpson's diversity index across productive rearrangements. Sourced from immuneACCESS, this table was stored by TCRdb with only in-frame sequences that have V and J called. A share of the clones is absent; for the studies checked, an unresolved V gene accounts for under half, and the remainder has no known explanation. That table is the source of V, J and clone size, and D and trimming were worked out from the DNA. This sample has approximately 200,000 clones in its table, and about 83% of those were observed once. Clones ranked in the top ten supply 6.2% of the sample.

Worth noting for this clone: Its antigen has not been determined. No base qualities exist here, and no much larger clone lies one base off it.

Sequencing used peripheral blood. The receptor's source is a man aged 55 to 70 who had recovered from COVID-19. This receptor chain uses TRBV5-1 and TRBJ2-2; matching of 5 bases hints at TRBD1 as the D gene. The DNA sequence follows: TGCGCCAGCAGCTTACGAGGCGGTGGGGCGTCCGGGGAGCTGTTTTTT. It translates as CASSLRGGGASGELFF.